This TCR beta chain was captured by sequencing in a study of T cells after yellow fever vaccination. Each CDR3 protein gets one entry after TCRdb re-called the 5' RACE reads with MiXCR. There are more than 350,000 distinct CDR3 sequences in the sample; 9.5% to 13% occur only once, and more than 15% lies in the top ten. CDR1 is DFQATT and CDR2 is SNEGSKA in the germline V gene (reference sequence). Trimming stripped 1 base from V and 3 bases from J, with 9 bases between. The CDR3 length is 13 residues. The chain uses TRBV20-1 and TRBJ1-1, with D unresolved. The sequence derives from a man aged 18 to 29 who received the YFV17D yellow fever vaccine. The sample was PBMCs, taken on the day of the first yellow fever vaccination. The CDR3 is CSARVRADTEAFF. CDR3 in DNA: TGCAGTGCTAGAGTGAGGGCTGACACTGAAGCTTTCTTT.